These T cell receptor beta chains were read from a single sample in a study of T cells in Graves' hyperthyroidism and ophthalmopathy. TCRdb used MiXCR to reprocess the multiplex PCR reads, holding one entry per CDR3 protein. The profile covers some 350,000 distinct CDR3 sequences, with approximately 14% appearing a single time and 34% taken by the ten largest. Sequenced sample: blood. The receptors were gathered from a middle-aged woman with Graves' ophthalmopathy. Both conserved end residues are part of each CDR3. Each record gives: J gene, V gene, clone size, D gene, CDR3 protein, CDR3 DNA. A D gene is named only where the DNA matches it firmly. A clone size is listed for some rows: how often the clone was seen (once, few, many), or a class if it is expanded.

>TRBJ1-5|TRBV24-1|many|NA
CATSDGGQGGPQHF
TGTGCCACCAGTGATGGGGGGCAGGGCGGGCCCCAGCATTTT
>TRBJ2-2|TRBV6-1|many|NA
CASSYRFGGYANTGELFF
TGTGCCAGCAGTTATCGCTTCGGGGGTTACGCGAACACCGGGGAGCTGTTTTTT
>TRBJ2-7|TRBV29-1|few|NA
CSVEQGPFEQYF
TGCAGCGTTGAACAGGGGCCGTTCGAGCAGTACTTC
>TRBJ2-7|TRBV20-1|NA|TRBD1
CSARGQGTWAYEQYF
TGCAGTGCTAGGGGACAGGGGACATGGGCCTACGAGCAGTACTTC
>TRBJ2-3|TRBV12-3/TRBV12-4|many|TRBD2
CASSFGTSGSGGDTQYF
TGTGCCAGCAGTTTTGGGACTAGCGGGAGTGGAGGAGATACGCAGTATTTT
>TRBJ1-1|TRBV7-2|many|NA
CASSLQANTEAFF
TGTGCCAGCAGCTTACAAGCGAACACTGAAGCTTTCTTT
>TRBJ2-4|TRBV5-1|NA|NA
CASSLGVGSGNIQYF
TGCGCCAGCAGCTTGGGTGTAGGGTCCGGAAACATTCAGTACTTC
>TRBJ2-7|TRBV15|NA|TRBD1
CATSSDRVGEQYF
TGTGCCACCAGCAGCGACAGGGTTGGCGAGCAGTACTTC
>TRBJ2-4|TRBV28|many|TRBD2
CASSFISGREVNIQYF
TGTGCCAGCAGTTTTATTAGCGGGAGGGAGGTGAACATTCAGTACTTC
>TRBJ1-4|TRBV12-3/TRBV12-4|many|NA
CASSPRQLEKLFF
TGTGCCAGCAGCCCCCGACAACTAGAAAAACTGTTTTTT